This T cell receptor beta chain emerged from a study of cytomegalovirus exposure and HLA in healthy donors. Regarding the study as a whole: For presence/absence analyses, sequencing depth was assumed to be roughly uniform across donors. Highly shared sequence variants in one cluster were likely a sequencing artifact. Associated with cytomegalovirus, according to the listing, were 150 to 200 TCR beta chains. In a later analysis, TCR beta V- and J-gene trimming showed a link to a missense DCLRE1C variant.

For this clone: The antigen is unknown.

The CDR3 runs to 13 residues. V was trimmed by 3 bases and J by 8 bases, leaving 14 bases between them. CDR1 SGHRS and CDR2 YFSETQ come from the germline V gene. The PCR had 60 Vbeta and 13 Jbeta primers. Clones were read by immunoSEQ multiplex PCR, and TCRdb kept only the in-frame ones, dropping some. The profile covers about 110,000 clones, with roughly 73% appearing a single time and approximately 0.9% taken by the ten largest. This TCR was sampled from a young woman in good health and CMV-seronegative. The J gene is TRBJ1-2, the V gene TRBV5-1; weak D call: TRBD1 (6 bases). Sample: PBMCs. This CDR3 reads CASSSPGQCGYTF. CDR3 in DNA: TGCGCCAGCAGCTCTCCGGGACAATGCGGCTACACCTTC. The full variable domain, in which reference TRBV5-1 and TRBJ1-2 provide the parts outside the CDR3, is KAGVTQTPRYLIKTRGQQVTLSCSPISGHRSVSWYQQTPGQGLQFLFEYFSETQRNKGNFPGRFSGRQFSNSRSEMNVSTLELGDSALYLCASSSPGQCGYTFGSGTRLTVV.